This TCR beta chain was obtained from a study of blood T cell repertoires in COVID-19. CDR3 length: 13 amino acids. V lost 2 bases and J lost 3, with 8 bases in between. Germline V gene data show CDR1 as MDHEN and CDR2 as SYDVKM. TCRdb's copy holds only in-frame clones and misses some; the assay was immunoSEQ multiplex PCR. The table lists 25,000 to 30,000 clones, around 88% of them singletons. The receptor was derived from a human donor in a cohort sampled during active COVID-19. The V call is TRBV28, the J call TRBJ2-7, with a possible D match to TRBD1 (5 bases). Sequencing was performed on peripheral blood. CDR3: CASSLGQFYEQYF. The CDR3 DNA reads as TGTGCCAGCAGTTTAGGACAATTCTACGAGCAGTACTTC.